Sequencing of this T cell receptor beta chain was carried out in a study of cytomegalovirus exposure and HLA in healthy donors. V was shortened by 6 bases and J by 7 bases, with 22 bases between the two germline ends. The germline gives CDR1 MNHEY, CDR2 SMNVEV (reference sequence). This CDR3 is 16 amino acids long. PCR amplification relied on 60 Vbeta primers (plus 13 Jbeta primers). TCRdb keeps only in-frame clones here, not all; method: immunoSEQ multiplex PCR. The repertoire table contains 200,000 or so clones. The chain joins TRBV27 to TRBJ2-1; D is possibly TRBD2 (6 bases). The TCR was taken from a boy between 5 and 17 years old in good health and CMV-seronegative. Material for sequencing was PBMCs. The CDR3 DNA reads TGTGCCAGCAGCTGGTCATGGCCTCCCCGGGGGAATGAGCAGTTCTTC. It specifies CASSWSWPPRGNEQFF.